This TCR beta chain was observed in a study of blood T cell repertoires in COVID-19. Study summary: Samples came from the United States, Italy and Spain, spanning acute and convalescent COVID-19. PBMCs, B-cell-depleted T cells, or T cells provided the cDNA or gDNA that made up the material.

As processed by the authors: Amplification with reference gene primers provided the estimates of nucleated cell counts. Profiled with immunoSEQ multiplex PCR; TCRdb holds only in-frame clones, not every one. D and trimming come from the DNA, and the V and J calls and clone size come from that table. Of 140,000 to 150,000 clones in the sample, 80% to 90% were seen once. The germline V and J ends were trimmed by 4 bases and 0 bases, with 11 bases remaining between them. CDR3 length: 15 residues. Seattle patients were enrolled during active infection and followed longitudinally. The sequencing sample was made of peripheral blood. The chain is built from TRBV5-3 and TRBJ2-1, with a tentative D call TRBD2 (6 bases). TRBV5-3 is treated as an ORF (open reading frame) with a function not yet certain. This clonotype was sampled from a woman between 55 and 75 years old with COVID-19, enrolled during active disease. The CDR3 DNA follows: TGTGCCAGAAGCACGGGGGTGGGCTCCTACAATGAGCAGTTCTTC. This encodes CARSTGVGSYNEQFF.